This T cell receptor beta chain came from a study of T-cell memory formation after mild COVID-19. Each CDR3 protein gets one entry after TCRdb re-called the 5' RACE reads with MiXCR. The sample consists of fewer than 250,000 distinct CDR3 sequences, more than 9% of them appearing once. The source of this sequence is a man aged 18 to 35 who had mild COVID-19 (a few samples of this study predate the infection). Cell type and time point are not known. Sequenced sample: PBMCs or a T cell subset sorted from them (not recorded which).

In nucleotides, the CDR3 is TGCGCCAGCAGCTGGGGACAGAAGTGGAATGAGCAGTTCTTC. Translation: CASSWGQKWNEQFF. This rearrangement joins TRBV5-1 to TRBJ2-1, with 7 bases fitting TRBD1. In germline, CDR1 is SGHRS, CDR2 YFSETQ. The CDR3 runs 14 residues. V was pared by 3 bases and J by 7 bases, with 7 bases of the junction left unmatched.